Listed here are 8 T cell receptor beta chains from one sample, sequenced in a study of T cells in Graves' hyperthyroidism and ophthalmopathy. Amplification targeted TCR beta CDR3 regions from RNA transcripts. In the first-round RT-PCR of the TCR CDR3, the HTBI primer set was used. TCRdb reprocessed the multiplex PCR reads with MiXCR, giving one entry per CDR3 protein. The sample yields more than 550,000 distinct CDR3 sequences, roughly a sixth seen once. Sequencing used blood. The receptor source for this set is a man aged 50 to 60 with Graves' hyperthyroidism.

This clonotype was observed at least ten times. The chain employs TRBV10-3 and TRBJ2-6; 8 positions agree with TRBD1. CDR1 and CDR2 (germline): ENHRY, SYGVKD. This CDR3 region has 19 residues. V shed 3 bases, J shed 1 base, and the junction held 11 bases outside the gene matches. This CDR3 is CAISDPDRGRSSGANVLTF. The CDR3, as DNA: TGTGCCATCAGTGACCCCGACAGGGGCAGATCGTCTGGGGCCAACGTCCTGACTTTC.

This clonotype was counted at least ten times. The chain couples TRBV12-3 or TRBV12-4 to TRBJ1-6, with a weak D call TRBD1 (6 bases). V was trimmed by 6 bases and J by 5 bases, leaving 14 bases between them. The CDR3 length is 15 residues. The DNA for the CDR3 is TGTGCCAGCAGATTACAGGGCGGGAATAATTCACCCCTCCACTTT. Its protein is CASRLQGGNNSPLHF.

This clonotype was recorded at least ten times. The chain's CDR3 is CASSLLQGGDEQFF. CDR3 bases: TGTGCCAGCAGTTTGCTACAGGGAGGAGATGAGCAGTTCTTC. The J gene is TRBJ2-1, the V gene TRBV28, with D perhaps TRBD1 or TRBD2 (6 bases each). The CDR3 loop spans 14 amino acids. From germline, CDR1 is MDHEN and CDR2 SYDVKM. Trimming cost V 3 bases and J 8 bases, with 14 bases left between them.

The chain recombines TRBV29-1 with TRBJ1-2; D is possibly TRBD1 (5 bases). The germline CDR1 and CDR2 sequences are SQVTM and ANQGSEA. The V gene lost 3 bases and the J gene lost 1 base, with 9 bases spanning the gap. There are 13 residues in the CDR3. CDR3 sequence (DNA): TGCAGCGTTGAGGCCGGGGGTAACTATGGCTACACCTTC. Protein sequence: CSVEAGGNYGYTF.

The chain uses TRBV6-2 or TRBV6-3 and TRBJ1-1; the D gene is possibly TRBD1 (6 bases). The CDR3 runs 11 residues. Trimming left V 5 bases short and J 7 bases short, with 8 bases between. The V gene's germline CDR1 is MNHEY and CDR2 SVGEGT. The CDR3 region is CASSQGHEAFF. CDR3 DNA: TGTGCCAGCAGTCAGGGGCATGAAGCTTTCTTT.

The sample holds many counts of this clonotype. The chain recombines TRBV7-2 with TRBJ2-1; 9 bases align to TRBD2. There are 16 residues in the CDR3. Germline V lookup: CDR1 SGHTA, CDR2 FQGNSA. Trimming at V came to 5 bases and at J to 4 bases, leaving 9 bases not matched to a gene. The CDR3 reads CASSGVLAGIYNEQFF. CDR3 DNA sequence: TGTGCCAGCAGCGGAGTTCTAGCGGGGATTTACAATGAGCAGTTCTTC.

This clonotype has a count of ten or more. J is TRBJ1-5 and V is TRBV9, with TRBD1 as a possible D gene (6 bases). V lost 0 bases to trimming and J lost 7 bases, with 11 bases between them. The CDR3 covers 14 residues. Germline CDR1 SGDLS, CDR2 YYNGEE. The CDR3 nucleotides are TGTGCCAGCAGCGTAGGGGAGGGGGAACAGCCCCAGCATTTT. Its translation: CASSVGEGEQPQHF.

In its sample, this clonotype was seen many times. The V call is TRBV10-3, the J call TRBJ2-3; D remains unclear. Looked up from germline, CDR1 is ENHRY and CDR2 is SYGVKD. The CDR3 totals 11 residues. Trimming removed 10 bases at V and 3 bases at J, with 8 bases between. CDR3 nucleotide sequence: TGTGCCACCGCGGAGACAGATACGCAGTATTTT. Amino acids: CATAETDTQYF.